The 29 T cell receptor beta chains below were found in one sample sequenced in a study of control samples from healthy donors and cancer patients. The data were produced by immunoSEQ multiplex PCR, yet TCRdb's version contains in-frame clones alone and is incomplete. The repertoire has about 120,000 clones, roughly nine tenths of them found once; the top ten carry 1% to 1.4%. Sequencing input: PBMCs. These receptors came from a woman in her forties or fifties with colorectal cancer.

The genes are TRBV28 and TRBJ2-3, with D possibly called TRBD1 or TRBD2 (5 bases each). Germline CDR1 MDHEN, CDR2 SYDVKM. V was clipped by 8 bases and J by 4 bases, with 16 bases between them. The CDR3 covers 14 residues. The CDR3 DNA reads as TGTGCCAGCCGGGATAGGGTAGGGGCAGATACGCAGTATTTT. It translates to CASRDRVGADTQYF.

The chain carries TRBV7-2 and TRBJ1-1; 9 bases agree with TRBD1. Germline lookup yields CDR1 SGHTA and CDR2 FQGNSA. This CDR3 has 15 residues. Trimming cost V 4 bases and J 5 bases; bases outside gene matches: 8. CDR3 region: CASSSRTGDGTEAFF. CDR3 bases: TGTGCCAGCAGCTCAAGGACAGGGGATGGTACTGAAGCTTTCTTT.

The chain links TRBV29-1 to TRBJ2-1; 7 positions match TRBD2. V trimming: 7 bases; J trimming: 4 bases; junction bases outside the gene matches: 10. This CDR3 is built from 14 residues. Germline V lookup: CDR1 SQVTM, CDR2 ANQGSEA. DNA of the CDR3: TGCAGCGCCCGAAGCGGGACTCTTTACAATGAGCAGTTCTTC. This codes for CSARSGTLYNEQFF.

The V gene is TRBV13, the J gene TRBJ1-6; D remains ambiguous. The CDR3 is made up of 13 amino acids. V gave up 0 bases and J gave up 8 bases, with 5 bases separating them. Germline V gene sequence: CDR1 PRHDT, CDR2 FYEKMQ (reference sequence). The CDR3 nucleotides are TGTGCCAGCAGCTTAGGACGGTATTCACCCCTCCACTTT. Translation: CASSLGRYSPLHF.

The V call is TRBV10-3, the J call TRBJ1-3, with D possibly matching TRBD1 (6 bases). This CDR3 has 14 residues. V was pared by 5 bases and J by 1 base, with 9 bases between. From germline, CDR1 is ENHRY and CDR2 SYGVKD. The CDR3 DNA reads TGTGCCATCAGTCCCACAGGGTCTGGAAACACCATATATTTT. Amino acid sequence: CAISPTGSGNTIYF.

This chain links TRBV10-2 with TRBJ1-2; 9 bases line up with TRBD1. The V gene end was trimmed by 2 bases and the J gene end by 6 bases; junction bases not matched to a gene: 13. Per the germline V gene, CDR1 is WSHSY and CDR2 is SAAADI. There are 17 residues in the CDR3. CDR3 bases: TGCGCCAGCAGTGAGAACACAGGGACAGGGAAAACAGATGGCTACACCTTC. The encoded protein is CASSENTGTGKTDGYTF.

In regard to this clone: The identical CDR3 is also encoded by other nucleotide sequences in the sample. CDR3 DNA sequence: TGCAGCGTTGGGGACAGGGGCTCCTACGAGCAGTACTTC. Its translation is CSVGDRGSYEQYF. V usage is TRBV29-1 and J usage is TRBJ2-7; 10 bases are shared with TRBD1. The CDR3 totals 13 residues. V shed 4 bases and J 0 bases; nucleotides not matched to a gene: 0. CDR1 and CDR2 (germline): SQVTM, ANQGSEA.

This chain uses TRBV28 with TRBJ2-2; 10 nucleotides match TRBD2. The V gene's germline CDR1 is MDHEN and CDR2 SYDVKM. The junction had 4 bases not matched to a gene; V was cut back by 3 bases and J by 6 bases. The CDR3 has 15 residues. The CDR3 is CASSFRGLASGELFF. CDR3 in DNA: TGTGCCAGCAGTTTCCGGGGACTAGCGTCCGGGGAGCTGTTTTTT.

This chain uses TRBV20-1 with TRBJ1-2, with 10 bases lining up with TRBD1. This CDR3 contains 15 residues. Germline CDR1 reads DFQATT; CDR2 reads SNEGSKA (reference sequence). Losses at the gene ends were 3 bases for V and 4 bases for J; bases not matched to a gene: 8. CDR3 bases: TGCAGTGCTAGTTCCGGGGACAGGGGTACCTATGGCTACACCTTC. Its translation is CSASSGDRGTYGYTF.

This chain connects TRBV27 to TRBJ1-1; 7 nucleotides align to TRBD1. J gave up 5 bases and V 6 bases, and 6 bases lay outside the gene matches. CDR1 and CDR2 from the germline V gene are MNHEY and SMNVEV (reference sequence). This CDR3 is 13 amino acids long. CDR3 loop: CASRRGRWTEAFF. The CDR3 nucleotides are TGTGCCAGCAGAAGGGGGCGCTGGACTGAAGCTTTCTTT.

As to this clone: The conserved final phenylalanine or tryptophan is absent from the CDR3, which likely points to a read error. The limits of the CDR3 on the DNA are not certain, so only TCRdb's listed CDR3 is given. CDR3 protein: CASSESRSDRGLS. J is TRBJ2-7 and V is TRBV10-1; the D segment call TRBD1 is taken from the table without a DNA check. Germline CDR1 WNHNN, CDR2 SYGVQD (reference sequence). The CDR3 length is 13 residues, termini included.

The V gene is TRBV24-1, the J gene TRBJ2-1; 11 bases match TRBD2. Germline V CDR1 and CDR2: KGHDR, SFDVKD. CDR3 length: 15 amino acids. The trim removed 4 bases at V and 6 bases at J, leaving 4 bases unmatched. As DNA, the CDR3 is TGTGCCACCAGTGAACTAGGGACTAGCGGCAATGAGCAGTTCTTC. It translates to CATSELGTSGNEQFF.

The chain carries TRBV27 and TRBJ1-1; D remains unclear. From germline, CDR1 is MNHEY and CDR2 SMNVEV (reference sequence). V was pared by 4 bases and J by 2 bases, with 20 bases between. This CDR3 spans 17 amino acids. CDR3 in amino acids: CASSWEIPGSLNTEAFF. The CDR3 DNA follows: TGTGCCAGCAGTTGGGAAATCCCCGGAAGCTTAAACACTGAAGCTTTCTTT.

The rearrangement links TRBV6-2 or TRBV6-3 to TRBJ2-3; 9 nucleotides match TRBD1. The V gene end was trimmed by 4 bases and the J gene end by 2 bases; junction bases not matched to a gene: 4. Germline V lookup: CDR1 MNHEY, CDR2 SVGEGT. The CDR3 sequence is 15 residues long. Here the CDR3 reads CASSSGQGDTDTQYF. The CDR3 region has the DNA TGTGCCAGCAGTTCGGGACAGGGAGACACAGATACGCAGTATTTT.

This rearrangement joins TRBV10-3 to TRBJ1-1, with D unclear. Germline V gene data show CDR1 as ENHRY and CDR2 as SYGVKD. The CDR3 contains 15 residues. V lost 0 bases to trimming and J lost 1 base, with 9 bases between them. The CDR3 protein is CAISESSMGNTEAFF. In nucleotides, the CDR3 is TGTGCCATCAGTGAGTCGTCGATGGGGAACACTGAAGCTTTCTTT.

V is TRBV4-1 and J is TRBJ2-3; the match to TRBD2 covers 11 bases. The CDR3 totals 15 residues. CDR1 is MGHRA and CDR2 is YSYEKL in the germline V gene. The V segment lost 2 bases and the J segment 4 bases; nucleotides outside the gene matches: 2. The CDR3 sequence: CASSQTGLAADTQYF. In DNA form, the CDR3 reads TGCGCCAGCAGCCAAACGGGACTAGCGGCAGATACGCAGTATTTT.

This chain uses TRBV5-6 with TRBJ1-2, with TRBD1 as a possible D gene (5 bases). The CDR3 has 14 residues. The germline gives CDR1 SGHDT, CDR2 YYEEEE. The V end lost 3 bases, the J end lost 5 bases, and 14 bases lay between the germline ends. The CDR3 coding sequence is TGTGCCAGCAGCTCACCGGACAAGCGGTATGGCTACACCTTC. Translating gives CASSSPDKRYGYTF.

The chain employs TRBV6-5 and TRBJ1-5, with unresolved D. V lost 3 bases and J lost 5, with 8 bases in between. The germline V gene encodes CDR1 MNHEY and CDR2 SVGAGI. The CDR3 is 13 amino acids. CDR3 bases: TGTGCCAGCAGTTATGGGCGGGATCAGCCCCAGCATTTT. Protein product: CASSYGRDQPQHF.

V gene TRBV28 combines with J gene TRBJ2-2, with D maybe TRBD2 (5 bases). The CDR3 is 15 amino acids. Germline V lookup: CDR1 MDHEN, CDR2 SYDVKM. V lost 10 bases and J lost 4, with 19 bases in between. CDR3 DNA: TGTGCCACCTCGGGGTCCCCAGAAATCACCGGGGAGCTGTTTTTT. It yields the protein CATSGSPEITGELFF.

The chain links TRBV3-1 (or the pseudogene TRBV3-2) to TRBJ1-1; D is uncertain. V was trimmed by 4 bases and J by 4 bases, leaving 13 bases between them. Germline CDR1 is LGHDT and CDR2 is YNNKEL (reference sequence). There are 14 residues in the CDR3. CDR3 sequence (DNA): TGTGCCAGCAGCCCAAAGTCGCGGAGCACTGAAGCTTTCTTT. Translating gives CASSPKSRSTEAFF.

V and J are TRBV2 and TRBJ2-2, with D maybe TRBD2 (7 bases). V lost 5 bases and J lost 3, with 19 bases in between. Germline lookup yields CDR1 SNHLY and CDR2 FYNNEI. This CDR3 is built from 17 residues. In nucleotides, the CDR3 is TGTGCCAGCAGTCGGGGGGCGGGAGAGCTCGACACCGGGGAGCTGTTTTTT. It is translated as CASSRGAGELDTGELFF.

This clone was picked up one time. The chain couples TRBV3-1 (or the pseudogene TRBV3-2) to TRBJ2-1; D might be TRBD2 (5 bases). Trimming cost V 2 bases and J 8 bases, with 10 bases left between them. The length of the CDR3 is 13 residues. Looked up from germline, CDR1 is LGHDT and CDR2 is YNNKEL (reference sequence). The CDR3 spells CASSQHNSDEQFF. For the CDR3, the DNA is TGTGCCAGCAGCCAACACAATAGCGATGAGCAGTTCTTC.

V gene TRBV10-3 combines with J gene TRBJ2-2; TRBD1 or TRBD2 may be the D gene (5 bases each). The CDR3 extends over 17 amino acids. Germline-derived CDR1 and CDR2 are ENHRY and SYGVKD. Trimming removed 3 bases from V and 5 bases from J, with 19 bases in between. CDR3 protein: CAISDAYMGVRTGELFF. In DNA, the CDR3 is TGTGCCATCAGTGACGCCTATATGGGGGTTAGGACCGGGGAGCTGTTTTTT.

The chain employs TRBV7-3 and TRBJ2-7; 7 bases agree with TRBD2. The CDR3 extends over 14 amino acids. Germline V gene data show CDR1 as SGHTA and CDR2 as FQGTGA. V lost 2 bases to trimming and J lost 6 bases; unmatched junction nucleotides: 7. The CDR3 region is CASSLAGEGGEQYF. In nucleotides, the CDR3 is TGTGCCAGCAGCTTAGCGGGAGAGGGAGGCGAGCAGTACTTC.

V gene TRBV19 combines with J gene TRBJ1-2; D is uncertain. The CDR3 has 14 amino acids. V was pared by 5 bases and J by 4 bases, with 14 bases between. Germline loops: CDR1 LNHDA, CDR2 SQIVND (reference sequence). Here the CDR3 DNA reads TGTGCCAGTAGTCGAGCCACGGCGGTCTATGGCTACACCTTC. The encoded protein is CASSRATAVYGYTF.

The chain is built from TRBV28 and TRBJ2-7; weak D call: TRBD2 (7 bases). V lost 3 bases and J lost 2, with 14 bases in between. CDR3 length equals 15 residues. Germline V gives CDR1 MDHEN, CDR2 SYDVKM. CDR3 DNA sequence: TGTGCCAGCAGTTTTCCGGGGGGCCCAACCTACGAGCAGTACTTC. It yields the protein CASSFPGGPTYEQYF.

J is TRBJ2-1 and V is TRBV3-1 (or the pseudogene TRBV3-2); unclear D gene. The ends were cut back, 0 bases at V and 15 bases at J, with 12 bases in the middle. CDR1 and CDR2 (germline): LGHDT, YNNKEL (reference sequence). The length of the CDR3 is 12 residues. CDR3 DNA sequence: TGTGCCAGCAGCCAAGATTTTGGTCGGCCGTTCTTC. This sequence encodes CASSQDFGRPFF.

V and J are TRBV9 and TRBJ1-1; TRBD1 matches at 9 bases. CDR3 length: 14 amino acids. Per germline, CDR1 SGDLS and CDR2 YYNGEE. V lost 3 bases to trimming and J lost 5 bases; unmatched junction nucleotides: 5. DNA for the CDR3: TGTGCCAGCAGCGCCACCGGGACAGGGACTGAAGCTTTCTTT. Amino acids: CASSATGTGTEAFF.

The chain is built from TRBV10-1 and TRBJ1-5, with 8 bases aligning to TRBD1. This CDR3 contains 13 residues. V lost 3 bases to trimming and J lost 5 bases; unmatched junction nucleotides: 0. Germline V gives CDR1 WNHNN, CDR2 SYGVQD (reference sequence). Here the CDR3 reads CASSEQGDQPQHF. DNA for the CDR3: TGCGCCAGCAGTGAACAGGGGGATCAGCCCCAGCATTTT.